Listed here are 17 T cell receptor beta chains from one sample, sequenced in a study of cytomegalovirus exposure and HLA in healthy donors. This PCR relied on a set of 60 Vbeta primers and 13 Jbeta primers. Produced via immunoSEQ multiplex PCR; TCRdb's table is partial and in-frame only. Of some 170,000 clones listed, about 10% are singletons. Material: PBMCs. The source is a woman aged 25 to 39 in good health and CMV-seropositive.

The gene calls are TRBV7-8 and TRBJ2-5; 13 nucleotides line up with TRBD2. Germline assignment: CDR1 SGHVS and CDR2 FQNEAQ. V lost 1 base and J lost 3; bases outside the gene matches: 5. The CDR3 spans 17 residues. CDR3 loop: CASSLVLAGGPEETQYF. DNA of the CDR3: TGTGCCAGCAGCTTAGTACTAGCGGGAGGGCCCGAAGAGACCCAGTACTTC.

This clone was observed a few times. This chain connects TRBV6-6 to TRBJ2-7; 7 nucleotides agree with TRBD1. The germline gives CDR1 MNHNY, CDR2 SVGAGI (reference sequence). V lost 2 bases and J lost 5; bases outside the gene matches: 0. The CDR3 is 12 amino acids. The DNA for the CDR3 is TGTGCCAGCAGTTACAGGGGGCACGAGCAGTACTTC. It encodes CASSYRGHEQYF.

The chain recombines TRBV7-8 with TRBJ2-1, with TRBD2 matching over 12 bases. Germline V CDR1 and CDR2: SGHVS, FQNEAQ. This CDR3 spans 17 amino acids. V lost 5 bases, J lost 4 bases, and 9 bases stayed unmatched. The chain's CDR3 is CASSLYGTSGPYNEQFF. CDR3 in DNA: TGTGCCAGCAGCCTATATGGGACTAGCGGGCCTTACAATGAGCAGTTCTTC.

This clone appeared a few times. This rearrangement joins TRBV9 to TRBJ2-7, with TRBD2 identical over 8 bases. This CDR3 spans 16 amino acids. V dropped 3 bases and J dropped 1; count of bases not matched to a gene: 9. CDR1 is SGDLS, CDR2 YYNGEE, per germline. CDR3 coding DNA: TGTGCCAGCAGCGCGCGACAACTAGCGGCTTCCTACGAGCAGTACTTC. As protein: CASSARQLAASYEQYF.

The table lists this clone with a few counts. The CDR3 is CASSYSRQGAFYEQYF. As DNA, the CDR3 is TGTGCCAGCAGTTACTCGAGACAGGGGGCTTTCTACGAGCAGTACTTC. The chain is built from TRBV6-6 and TRBJ2-7; 10 bases align to TRBD1. The CDR3 spans 16 residues. V was clipped by 0 bases and J by 3 bases; unmatched bases: 5. Germline V lookup: CDR1 MNHNY, CDR2 SVGAGI (reference sequence).

The CDR3 protein is CASSPRLAGNTGELFF. In DNA, the CDR3 is TGTGCCAGCAGCCCGAGACTAGCGGGGAACACCGGGGAGCTGTTTTTT. The chain joins TRBV14 to TRBJ2-2; 10 nucleotides line up with TRBD2. Germline V gene lookup returns CDR1 SGHDN and CDR2 FVKESK. The trim removed 4 bases at V and 1 base at J, leaving 3 bases unmatched. This CDR3 has 16 amino acids.

This clone was seen more than once but under ten times. This rearrangement joins TRBV6-1 to TRBJ2-3, with 8 bases matching TRBD2. V was pared by 4 bases and J by 0 bases, with 0 bases of the junction left unmatched. Germline CDR1 reads MNHNS; CDR2 reads SASEGT. This CDR3 contains 14 residues. The CDR3 region is CASSGGRSTDTQYF. For the CDR3, the DNA is TGTGCCAGCAGTGGCGGGAGGAGCACAGATACGCAGTATTTT.

The sample holds a few counts of this clone. J is TRBJ1-4 and V is TRBV5-1, with D unclear. The V end was cut by 3 bases, the J end by 1 base, with 7 bases between. The CDR3 length is 14 residues. Germline V gives CDR1 SGHRS, CDR2 YFSETQ. The CDR3 nucleotides are TGCGCCAGCAGCTCAGGAAGAACTAATGAAAAACTGTTTTTT. Amino acid sequence: CASSSGRTNEKLFF.

This clone was seen a few times. Distinct nucleotide sequences in the sample also encode this CDR3. V is TRBV11-2 and J is TRBJ2-5; D gene uncertain. V lost 3 bases and J lost 4, with 3 bases in between. The CDR3 runs to 11 residues. CDR1 is SGHAT, CDR2 FQNNGV, per germline. As DNA, the CDR3 is TGTGCCAGCAGCTTCGGAGAGACCCAGTACTTC. Translated: CASSFGETQYF.

This clone has a handful of counts. This sequence joins TRBV5-1 and TRBJ1-4; 7 bases are shared with TRBD1. Germline CDR1 and CDR2: SGHRS and YFSETQ. The CDR3 is 18 residues long. V shed 4 bases, J shed 0 bases, and the junction held 12 bases outside the gene matches. The CDR3 loop reads CASSPRTGATATNEKLFF. As DNA, the CDR3 is TGCGCCAGCAGCCCCCGGACAGGAGCGACTGCAACTAATGAAAAACTGTTTTTT.

This clone has only a few counts. The CDR3 region has the DNA TGTGCCAGCAGCCTCCTAGGGACTAGCCCCGACGAGCAGTACTTC. This sequence encodes CASSLLGTSPDEQYF. V and J are TRBV7-9 and TRBJ2-7; 9 nucleotides line up with TRBD2. Germline assignment: CDR1 SEHNR and CDR2 FQNEAQ (reference sequence). V shed 5 bases, J shed 5 bases, and the junction held 10 bases outside the gene matches. CDR3 size: 15 residues.

The chain has TRBV6-1 and TRBJ2-7, with 8 positions matching TRBD1. Germline trimming cut 4 bases from V and 5 bases from J; bases unmatched to any gene: 7. The CDR3 is 14 amino acids. Germline V gene data show CDR1 as MNHNS and CDR2 as SASEGT. Written as DNA, the CDR3 is TGTGCCAGCAGTGGACTAGAGACAGGGGACGAGCAGTACTTC. The encoded protein is CASSGLETGDEQYF.

The sample holds a few counts of this clone. V usage is TRBV29-1 and J usage is TRBJ2-1; TRBD1 is a possible D gene (5 bases). The CDR3 loop spans 12 amino acids. V was cut by 8 bases and J by 8 bases, with 16 bases left in between. Germline V gene data show CDR1 as SQVTM and CDR2 as ANQGSEA. CDR3 protein: CSLGLEGDEQFF. As DNA, the CDR3 is TGCAGCTTGGGGTTGGAAGGGGATGAGCAGTTCTTC.

This clone showed up just a few times. The chain uses TRBV5-1 and TRBJ1-1; D possibly corresponds to TRBD1 (6 bases). The germline V and J ends were trimmed by 5 bases and 6 bases, with 14 bases remaining between them. The CDR3 contains 13 residues. CDR1 SGHRS and CDR2 YFSETQ come from the germline V gene. The CDR3 DNA reads as TGCGCCAGCAGTGTCTGGGAGGGGGCTGAAGCTTTCTTT. It yields the protein CASSVWEGAEAFF.

Only a few counts were recorded for this clone. This chain uses TRBV30 with TRBJ2-3; 8 bases align to TRBD2. The V gene's germline CDR1 is GTSNPN and CDR2 SVGIG (reference sequence). There are 17 residues in the CDR3. With V trimmed by 2 bases and J by 5 bases, 15 bases remained unmatched. The CDR3 DNA reads TGTGCCTGGAGTCCCCGACGCTCCTATCTAGCGGGAGATACGCAGTATTTT. Translating gives CAWSPRRSYLAGDTQYF.

The chain links TRBV11-3 to TRBJ2-3, with 7 bases fitting TRBD2. Germline V CDR1 and CDR2: SGHNT, YENEEA. There are 15 residues in the CDR3. With 2 bases clipped from V and 3 bases from J, the junction kept 5 bases outside the gene matches. The CDR3 DNA reads as TGTGCCAGCAGCTTATCCAGCGGGATGACAGATACGCAGTATTTT. It encodes CASSLSSGMTDTQYF.

This clone showed up just a few times. The genes are TRBV19 and TRBJ1-1; 7 positions agree with TRBD1. The CDR3 is 11 amino acids. Germline V gene lookup returns CDR1 LNHDA and CDR2 SQIVND (reference sequence). J was trimmed by 6 bases and V by 6 bases; bases with no gene match: 1. The CDR3 DNA follows: TGTGCCAGTAGGGACAGGTCTGAAGCTTTCTTT. Amino acid sequence: CASRDRSEAFF.